This T cell receptor (beta chain) appears in the sequencing data of a study of control samples from healthy donors and cancer patients. Libraries were prepared by immunoSEQ multiplex PCR; TCRdb keeps only in-frame clonotypes and omits some of them. This table holds 150,000 to 200,000 clones, over 80% found once. Germline V gene data show CDR1 as SNHLY and CDR2 as FYNNEI. The V end was cut by 6 bases, the J end by 4 bases, with 15 bases between. This CDR3 is 14 amino acids long. Material for sequencing was blood. The chain recombines TRBV2 with TRBJ1-2; D possibly corresponds to TRBD1 (5 bases). The TCR originated in a man aged 18 to 30 in good health. CDR3 in amino acids: CASSGGEGTYGYTF. The CDR3 DNA follows: TGTGCCAGCAGCGGGGGAGAAGGCACCTATGGCTACACCTTC.